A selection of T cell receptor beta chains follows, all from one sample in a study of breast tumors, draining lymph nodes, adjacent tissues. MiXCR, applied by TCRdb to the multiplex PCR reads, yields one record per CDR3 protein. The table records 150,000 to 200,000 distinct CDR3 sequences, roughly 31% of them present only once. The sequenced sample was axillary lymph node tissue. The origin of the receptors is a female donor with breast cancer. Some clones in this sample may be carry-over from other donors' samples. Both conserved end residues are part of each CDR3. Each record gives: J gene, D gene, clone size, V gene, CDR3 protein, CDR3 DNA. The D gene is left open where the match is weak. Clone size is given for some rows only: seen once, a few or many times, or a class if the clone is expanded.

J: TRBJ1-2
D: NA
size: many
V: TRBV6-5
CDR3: CASSYGRLYGYTF
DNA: TGTGCCAGCAGTTACGGGCGGCTTTATGGCTACACCTTC

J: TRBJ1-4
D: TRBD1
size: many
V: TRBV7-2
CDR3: CASSVGGTASNEKLFF
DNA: TGTGCCAGCAGCGTGGGGGGGACAGCCTCCAATGAAAAACTGTTTTTT

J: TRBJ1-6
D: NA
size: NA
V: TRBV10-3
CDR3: CAIRGSSGDSPLHF
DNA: TGTGCCATCAGAGGATCCTCCGGGGATTCACCCCTCCACTTT

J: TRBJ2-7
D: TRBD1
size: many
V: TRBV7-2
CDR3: CASSLPGGLKYF
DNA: TGTGCCAGCAGCTTACCAGGGGGCCTTAAGTACTTC

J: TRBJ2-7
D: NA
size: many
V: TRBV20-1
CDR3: CSARPGTNYEQYF
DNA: TGCAGTGCTAGACCCGGGACAAACTACGAGCAGTACTTC

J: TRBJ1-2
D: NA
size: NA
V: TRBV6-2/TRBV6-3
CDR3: CASRSGGQGTHGYTF
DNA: TGTGCCAGCAGATCCGGGGGGCAGGGAACCCATGGCTACACCTTC

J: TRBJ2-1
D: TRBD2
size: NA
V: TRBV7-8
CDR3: CASSSGLAGGREQFF
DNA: TGTGCCAGCAGTTCGGGACTAGCGGGGGGGCGTGAGCAGTTCTTC

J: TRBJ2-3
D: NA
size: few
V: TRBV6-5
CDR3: CASSHSRATDTQYF
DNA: TGTGCCAGCAGTCACTCGAGAGCTACAGATACGCAGTATTTT

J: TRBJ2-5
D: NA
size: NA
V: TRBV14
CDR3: CASSQVRQQETQSF
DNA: TGTGCCAGCAGCCAAGTTCGTCAGCAAGAGACCCAGTCCTTC

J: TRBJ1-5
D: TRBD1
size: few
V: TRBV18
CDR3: CASSRGQGQPQHF
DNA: TGTGCCAGCTCGAGAGGACAGGGTCAGCCCCAGCATTTT

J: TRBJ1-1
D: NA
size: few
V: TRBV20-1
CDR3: CSARDRVKAFF
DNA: TGCAGTGCTAGAGACCGCGTTAAAGCTTTCTTT

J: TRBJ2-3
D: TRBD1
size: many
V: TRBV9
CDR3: CASSPGQVPTDTQYF
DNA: TGTGCCAGCAGCCCGGGACAGGTCCCCACAGATACGCAGTATTTT

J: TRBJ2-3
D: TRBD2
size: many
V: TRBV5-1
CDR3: CASWDSGRTHDTQYF
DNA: TGCGCCAGCTGGGATAGCGGGAGGACACACGATACGCAGTATTTT

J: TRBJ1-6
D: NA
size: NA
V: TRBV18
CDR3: CASSPRMGDGSPLHF
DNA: TGTGCCAGCTCACCCCGCATGGGGGATGGGTCACCCCTCCACTTT

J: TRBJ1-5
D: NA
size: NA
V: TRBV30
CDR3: CAWSGTGGLSNQPQHF
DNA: TGTGCCTGGAGCGGCACGGGGGGATTAAGCAATCAGCCCCAGCATTTT

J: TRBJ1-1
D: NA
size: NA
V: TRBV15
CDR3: CATSREGRGAGAFF
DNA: TGTGCCACCAGCAGAGAAGGGAGGGGAGCAGGGGCTTTCTTT

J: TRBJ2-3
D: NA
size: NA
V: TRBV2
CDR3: CASSFPGGGSVYEQYF
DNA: TGTGCCAGCAGTTTCCCCGGGGGCGGGAGCGTTTATGAGCAGTATTTT

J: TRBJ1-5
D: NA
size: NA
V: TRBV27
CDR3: CASSLPQDSNQPQHF
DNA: TGTGCCAGCAGTTTACCGCAAGATAGCAATCAGCCCCAGCATTTT

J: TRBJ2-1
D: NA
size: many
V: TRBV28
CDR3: CASSFQGGQFF
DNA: TGTGCCAGCAGTTTCCAGGGTGGGCAGTTCTTC

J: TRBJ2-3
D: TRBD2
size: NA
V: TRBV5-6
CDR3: CASSLRSTGGSGTDTQYF
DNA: TGTGCCAGCAGCTTGAGATCTACCGGGGGGAGTGGCACAGATACGCAGTATTTT

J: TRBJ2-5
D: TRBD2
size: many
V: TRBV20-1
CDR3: CSARFSGDKTQYF
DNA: TGCAGTGCTAGGTTTAGCGGGGACAAGACCCAGTACTTC

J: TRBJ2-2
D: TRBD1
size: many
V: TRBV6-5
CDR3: CASRQGASTGELFF
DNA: TGTGCCAGCAGACAGGGGGCCTCCACCGGGGAGCTGTTTTTT

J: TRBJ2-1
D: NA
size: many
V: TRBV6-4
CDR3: CASSPGSGLTYNEQFF
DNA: TGTGCCAGCAGCCCTGGGAGCGGGTTAACCTACAATGAGCAGTTCTTC

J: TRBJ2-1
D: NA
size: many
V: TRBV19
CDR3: CASSGGKDYNEQFF
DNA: TGTGCCAGTAGTGGGGGAAAAGACTACAATGAGCAGTTCTTC

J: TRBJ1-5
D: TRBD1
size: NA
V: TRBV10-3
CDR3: CAISGGRGIDQPQHF
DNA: TGTGCCATCAGTGGAGGCAGGGGGATAGATCAGCCCCAGCATTTT

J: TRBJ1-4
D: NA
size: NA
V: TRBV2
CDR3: CASSETGLVTNEKLFF
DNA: TGTGCCAGCAGTGAAACAGGGTTGGTAACTAATGAAAAACTGTTTTTT

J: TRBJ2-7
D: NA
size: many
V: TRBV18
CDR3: CASSPKEYRGGYEQYF
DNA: TGTGCCAGCTCACCAAAGGAGTACAGGGGAGGCTACGAGCAGTACTTC

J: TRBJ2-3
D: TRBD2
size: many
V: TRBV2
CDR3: CASSARTSGGATQYF
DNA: TGTGCCAGCAGCGCTCGGACTAGCGGGGGGGCAACGCAGTATTTT

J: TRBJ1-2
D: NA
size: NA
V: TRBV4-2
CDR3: CASRPLAGGSYEQRLYGYTF
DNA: TGTGCCAGCAGACCACTAGCGGGGGGCTCCTACGAGCAACGGTTGTATGGCTACACCTTC

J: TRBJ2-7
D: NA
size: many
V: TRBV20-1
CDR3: CSARILLARGYEQYF
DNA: TGCAGTGCTAGAATCCTGCTAGCTCGGGGCTACGAGCAGTACTTC

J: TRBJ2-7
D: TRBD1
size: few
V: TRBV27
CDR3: CASSLRTGASLYEQYF
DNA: TGTGCCAGCAGTTTACGGACAGGGGCCAGCTTATACGAGCAGTACTTC

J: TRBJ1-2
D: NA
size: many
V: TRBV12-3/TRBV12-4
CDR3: CASSSETGNYGYTF
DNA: TGTGCCAGCAGTTCCGAGACCGGAAATTACGGCTACACCTTC

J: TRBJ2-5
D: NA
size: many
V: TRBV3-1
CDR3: CASSPAGGPGETQYF
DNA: TGTGCCAGCAGCCCTGCTGGAGGGCCGGGAGAGACCCAGTACTTC

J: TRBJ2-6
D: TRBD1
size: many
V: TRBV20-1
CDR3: CSARARGGTGGSGANVLTF
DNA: TGCAGTGCTAGAGCCCGGGGAGGGACAGGGGGCTCTGGGGCCAACGTCCTGACTTTC